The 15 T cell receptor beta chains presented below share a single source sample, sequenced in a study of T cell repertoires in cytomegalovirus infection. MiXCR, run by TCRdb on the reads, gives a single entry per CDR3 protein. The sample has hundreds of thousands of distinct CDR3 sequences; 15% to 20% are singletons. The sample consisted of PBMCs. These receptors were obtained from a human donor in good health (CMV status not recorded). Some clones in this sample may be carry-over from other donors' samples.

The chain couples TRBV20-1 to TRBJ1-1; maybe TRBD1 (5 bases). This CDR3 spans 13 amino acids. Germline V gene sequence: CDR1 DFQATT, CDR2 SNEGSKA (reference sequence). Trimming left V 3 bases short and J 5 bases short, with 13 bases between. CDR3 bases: TGCAGTGCTAGTTGGGCAGGGAGAACTGAAGCTTTCTTT. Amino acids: CSASWAGRTEAFF.

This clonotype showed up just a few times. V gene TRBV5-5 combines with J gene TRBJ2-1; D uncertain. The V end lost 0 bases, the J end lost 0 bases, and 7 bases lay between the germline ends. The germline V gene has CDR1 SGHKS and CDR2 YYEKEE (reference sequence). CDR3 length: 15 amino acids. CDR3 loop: CASSLDWSSYNEQFF. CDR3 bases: TGTGCCAGCAGCTTGGACTGGAGCTCCTACAATGAGCAGTTCTTC. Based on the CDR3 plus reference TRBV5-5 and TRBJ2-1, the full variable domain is DAGVTQSPTHLIKTRGQQVTLRCSPISGHKSVSWYQQVLGQGPQFIFQYYEKEERGRGNFPDRFSARQFPNYSSELNVNALLLGDSALYLCASSLDWSSYNEQFFGPGTRLTVL.

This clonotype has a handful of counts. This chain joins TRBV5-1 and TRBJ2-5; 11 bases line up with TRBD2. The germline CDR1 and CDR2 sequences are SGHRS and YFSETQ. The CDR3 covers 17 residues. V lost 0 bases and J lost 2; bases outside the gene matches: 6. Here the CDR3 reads CASSLGLAGGLQETQYF. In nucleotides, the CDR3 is TGCGCCAGCAGCTTGGGCCTAGCGGGGGGCCTTCAAGAGACCCAGTACTTC.

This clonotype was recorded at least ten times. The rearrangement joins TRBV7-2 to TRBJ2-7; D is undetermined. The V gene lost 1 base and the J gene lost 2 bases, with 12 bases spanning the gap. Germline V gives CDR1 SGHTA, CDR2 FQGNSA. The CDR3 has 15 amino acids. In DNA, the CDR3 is TGTGCCAGCAGCTTAGTTTGGTCAGAACCCTACGAGCAGTACTTC. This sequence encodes CASSLVWSEPYEQYF.

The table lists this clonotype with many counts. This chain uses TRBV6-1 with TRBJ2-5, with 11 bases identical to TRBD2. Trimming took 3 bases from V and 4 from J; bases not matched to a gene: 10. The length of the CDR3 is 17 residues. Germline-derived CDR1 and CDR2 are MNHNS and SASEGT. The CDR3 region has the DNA TGTGCCAGCAGTGAGTCCTCGTGGCTAGCGGGGGGAGAGACCCAGTACTTC. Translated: CASSESSWLAGGETQYF.

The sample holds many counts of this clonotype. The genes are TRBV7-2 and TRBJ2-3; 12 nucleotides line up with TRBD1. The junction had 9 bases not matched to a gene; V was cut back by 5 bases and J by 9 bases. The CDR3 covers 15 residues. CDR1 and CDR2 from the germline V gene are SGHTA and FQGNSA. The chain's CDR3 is CASSMGQGAAKTQYF. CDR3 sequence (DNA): TGTGCCAGCAGCATGGGACAGGGGGCAGCGAAAACGCAGTATTTT.

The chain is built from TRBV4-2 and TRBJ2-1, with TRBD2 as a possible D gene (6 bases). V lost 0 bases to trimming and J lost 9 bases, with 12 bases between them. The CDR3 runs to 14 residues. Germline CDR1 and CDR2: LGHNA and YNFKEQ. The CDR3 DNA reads TGTGCCAGCAGCCAAGATCGGGGGTACGGTGAGCAGTTCTTC. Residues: CASSQDRGYGEQFF.

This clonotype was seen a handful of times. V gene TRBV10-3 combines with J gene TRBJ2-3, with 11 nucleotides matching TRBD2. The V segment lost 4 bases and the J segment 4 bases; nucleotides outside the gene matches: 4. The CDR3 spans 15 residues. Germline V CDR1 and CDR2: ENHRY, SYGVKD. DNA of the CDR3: TGTGCCATCAGTGCACTAGCGGGGGTGTCAGATACGCAGTATTTT. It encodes CAISALAGVSDTQYF.

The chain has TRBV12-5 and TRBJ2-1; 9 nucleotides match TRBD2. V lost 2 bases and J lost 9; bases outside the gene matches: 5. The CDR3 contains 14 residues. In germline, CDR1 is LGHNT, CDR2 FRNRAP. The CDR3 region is CASGLSSGVGEQFF. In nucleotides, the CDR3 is TGTGCTAGTGGTTTGTCTAGCGGGGTAGGTGAGCAGTTCTTC.

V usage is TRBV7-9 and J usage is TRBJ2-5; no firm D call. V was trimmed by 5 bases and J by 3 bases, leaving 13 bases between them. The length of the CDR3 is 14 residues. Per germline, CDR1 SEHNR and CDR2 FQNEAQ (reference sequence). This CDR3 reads CASSEPVGKETQYF. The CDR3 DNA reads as TGTGCCAGCAGCGAACCGGTAGGGAAAGAGACCCAGTACTTC. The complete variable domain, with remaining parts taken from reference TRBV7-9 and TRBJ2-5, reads DTGVSQNPRHKITKRGQNVTFRCDPISEHNRLYWYRQTLGQGPEFLTYFQNEAQLEKSRLLSDRFSAERPKGSFSTLEIQRTEQGDSAMYLCASSEPVGKETQYFGPGTRLLVL.

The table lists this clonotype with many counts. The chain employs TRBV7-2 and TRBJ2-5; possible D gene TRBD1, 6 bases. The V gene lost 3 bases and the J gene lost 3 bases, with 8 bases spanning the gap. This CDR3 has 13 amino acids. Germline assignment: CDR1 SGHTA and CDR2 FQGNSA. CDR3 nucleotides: TGTGCCAGCAGCTTTGCAGGGGAAGAGACCCAGTACTTC. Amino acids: CASSFAGEETQYF.

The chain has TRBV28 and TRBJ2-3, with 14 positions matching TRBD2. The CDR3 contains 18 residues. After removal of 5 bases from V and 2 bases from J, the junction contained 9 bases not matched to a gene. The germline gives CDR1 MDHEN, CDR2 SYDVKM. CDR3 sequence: CASSHPGLAGVSTDTQYF. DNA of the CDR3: TGTGCCAGCAGTCATCCGGGACTAGCGGGGGTCTCCACAGATACGCAGTATTTT.

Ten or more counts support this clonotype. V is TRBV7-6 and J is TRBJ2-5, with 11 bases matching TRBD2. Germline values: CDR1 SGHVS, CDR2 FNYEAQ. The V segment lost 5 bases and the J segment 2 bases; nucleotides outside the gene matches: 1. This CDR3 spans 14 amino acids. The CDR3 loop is CASSASGGQETQYF. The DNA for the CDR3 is TGTGCCAGCAGCGCTAGCGGGGGGCAAGAGACCCAGTACTTC.

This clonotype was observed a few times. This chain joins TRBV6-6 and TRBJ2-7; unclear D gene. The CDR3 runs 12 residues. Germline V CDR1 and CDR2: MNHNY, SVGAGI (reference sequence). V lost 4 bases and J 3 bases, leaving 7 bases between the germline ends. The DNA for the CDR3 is TGTGCCAGCAGTTCCGCCGTCTACGAGCAGTACTTC. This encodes CASSSAVYEQYF.

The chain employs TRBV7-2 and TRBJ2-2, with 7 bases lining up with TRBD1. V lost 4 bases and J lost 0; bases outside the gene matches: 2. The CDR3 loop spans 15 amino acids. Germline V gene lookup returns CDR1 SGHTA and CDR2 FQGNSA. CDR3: CASSSQGTNTGELFF. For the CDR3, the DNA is TGTGCCAGCAGCTCACAGGGGACGAACACCGGGGAGCTGTTTTTT.